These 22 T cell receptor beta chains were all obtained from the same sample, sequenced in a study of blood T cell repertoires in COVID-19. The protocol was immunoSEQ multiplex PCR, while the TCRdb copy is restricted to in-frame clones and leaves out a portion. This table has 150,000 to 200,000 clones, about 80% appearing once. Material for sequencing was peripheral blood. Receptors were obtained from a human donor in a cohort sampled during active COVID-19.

CDR3 region: CASSKVGGGELFF. The DNA for the CDR3 is TGTGCCAGCAGCAAAGTCGGTGGCGGGGAGCTGTTTTTT. The chain has TRBV21-1 and TRBJ2-2; the table gives TRBD2 as D, unverified against the DNA. TRBV21-1 is assigned pseudogene status. The CDR3 totals 13 residues.

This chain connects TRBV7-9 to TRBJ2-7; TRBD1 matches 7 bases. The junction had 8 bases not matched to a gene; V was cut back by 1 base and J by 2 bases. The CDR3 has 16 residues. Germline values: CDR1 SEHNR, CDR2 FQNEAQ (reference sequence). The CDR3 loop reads CASSLEWDSETYEQYF. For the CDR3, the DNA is TGTGCCAGCAGCTTAGAATGGGACAGCGAGACCTACGAGCAGTACTTC. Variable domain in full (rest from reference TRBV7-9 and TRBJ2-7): DTGVSQNPRHKITKRGQNVTFRCDPISEHNRLYWYRQTLGQGPEFLTYFQNEAQLEKSRLLSDRFSAERPKGSFSTLEIQRTEQGDSAMYLCASSLEWDSETYEQYFGPGTRLTVT.

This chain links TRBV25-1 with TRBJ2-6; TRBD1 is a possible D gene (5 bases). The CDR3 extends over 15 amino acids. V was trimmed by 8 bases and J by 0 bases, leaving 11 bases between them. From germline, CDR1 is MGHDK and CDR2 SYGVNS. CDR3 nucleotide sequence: TGTGCCAGCTCCGGACATAACTCTGGGGCCAACGTCCTGACTTTC. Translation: CASSGHNSGANVLTF.

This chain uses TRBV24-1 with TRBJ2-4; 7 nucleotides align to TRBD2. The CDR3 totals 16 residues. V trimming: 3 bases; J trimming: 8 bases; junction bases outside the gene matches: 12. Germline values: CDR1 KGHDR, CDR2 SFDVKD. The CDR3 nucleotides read TGTGCCACCAGTGATCCACTGGGCGCAGGGAGGGACATTCAGTACTTC. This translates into CATSDPLGAGRDIQYF.

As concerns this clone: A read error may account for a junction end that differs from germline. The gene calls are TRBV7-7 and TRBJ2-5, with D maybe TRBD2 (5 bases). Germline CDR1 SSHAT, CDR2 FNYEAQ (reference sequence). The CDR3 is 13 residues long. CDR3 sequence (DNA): TGTGCTAGCAGCCCTGGACTGGACGGGACCCAGTACTTC. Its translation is CASSPGLDGTQYF.

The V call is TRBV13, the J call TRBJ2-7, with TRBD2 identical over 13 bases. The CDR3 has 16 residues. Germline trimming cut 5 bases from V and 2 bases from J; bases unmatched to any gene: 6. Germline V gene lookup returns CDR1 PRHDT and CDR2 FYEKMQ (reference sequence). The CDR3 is CASSGRTSGGPYEQYF. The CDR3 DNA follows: TGTGCCAGCAGCGGACGGACTAGCGGGGGACCCTACGAGCAGTACTTC.

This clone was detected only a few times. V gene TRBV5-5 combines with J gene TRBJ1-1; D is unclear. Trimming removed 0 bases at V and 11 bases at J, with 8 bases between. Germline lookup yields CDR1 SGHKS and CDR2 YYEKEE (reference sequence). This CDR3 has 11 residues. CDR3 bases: TGTGCCAGCAGCTTGGGGTGGCCGGCTTTCTTT. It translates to CASSLGWPAFF.

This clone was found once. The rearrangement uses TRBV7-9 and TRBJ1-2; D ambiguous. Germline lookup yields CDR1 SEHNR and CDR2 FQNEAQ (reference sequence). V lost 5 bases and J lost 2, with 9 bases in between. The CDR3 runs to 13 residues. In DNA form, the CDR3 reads TGTGCCAGCAGCCAAGCTCAAAACTATGGCTACACCTTC. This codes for CASSQAQNYGYTF.

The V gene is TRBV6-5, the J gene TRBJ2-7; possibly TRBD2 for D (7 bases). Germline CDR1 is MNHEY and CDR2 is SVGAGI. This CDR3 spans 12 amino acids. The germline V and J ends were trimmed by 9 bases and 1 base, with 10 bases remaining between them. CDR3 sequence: CASGRGSYEQYF. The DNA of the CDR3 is TGTGCCAGTGGGAGGGGGTCCTACGAGCAGTACTTC.

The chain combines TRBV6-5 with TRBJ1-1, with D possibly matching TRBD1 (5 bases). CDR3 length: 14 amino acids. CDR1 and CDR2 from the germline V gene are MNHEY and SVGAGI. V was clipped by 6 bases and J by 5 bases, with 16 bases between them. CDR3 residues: CASSDRRRGTEAFF. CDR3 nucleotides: TGTGCCAGCAGCGATCGACGGAGGGGAACTGAAGCTTTCTTT.

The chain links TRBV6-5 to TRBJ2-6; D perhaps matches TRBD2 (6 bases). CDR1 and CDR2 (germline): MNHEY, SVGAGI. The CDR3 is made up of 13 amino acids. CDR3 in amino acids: CPPAGNGANVLTF. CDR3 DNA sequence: TGTCCCCCCGCGGGGAATGGGGCCAACGTCCTGACTTTC.

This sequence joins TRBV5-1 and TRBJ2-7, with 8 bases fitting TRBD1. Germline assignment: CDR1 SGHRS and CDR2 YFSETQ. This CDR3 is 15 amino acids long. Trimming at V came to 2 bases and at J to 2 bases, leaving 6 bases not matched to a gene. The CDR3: CASSFDGTGAYEQYF. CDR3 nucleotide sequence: TGCGCCAGCAGCTTTGACGGGACAGGCGCCTACGAGCAGTACTTC.

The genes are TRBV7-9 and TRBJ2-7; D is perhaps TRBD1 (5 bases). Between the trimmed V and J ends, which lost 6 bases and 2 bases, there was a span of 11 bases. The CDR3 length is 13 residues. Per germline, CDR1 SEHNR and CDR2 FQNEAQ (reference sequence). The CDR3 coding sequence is TGTGCCAGCAGGGCCACAGGAGCCTACGAGCAGTACTTC. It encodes CASRATGAYEQYF.

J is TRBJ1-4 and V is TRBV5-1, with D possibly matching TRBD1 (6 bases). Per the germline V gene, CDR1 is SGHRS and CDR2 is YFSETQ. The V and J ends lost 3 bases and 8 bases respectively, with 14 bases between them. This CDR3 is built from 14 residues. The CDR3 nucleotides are TGCGCCAGCAGCTCTCACAGGGAACGGGAAAAACTGTTTTTT. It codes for CASSSHREREKLFF.

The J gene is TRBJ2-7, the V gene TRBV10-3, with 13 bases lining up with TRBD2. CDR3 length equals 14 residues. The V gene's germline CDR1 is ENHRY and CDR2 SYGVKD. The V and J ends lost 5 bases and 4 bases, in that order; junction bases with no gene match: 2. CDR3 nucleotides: TGTGCCATCAGTTCGACTAGCGGGGGGTACGAGCAGTACTTC. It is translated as CAISSTSGGYEQYF.

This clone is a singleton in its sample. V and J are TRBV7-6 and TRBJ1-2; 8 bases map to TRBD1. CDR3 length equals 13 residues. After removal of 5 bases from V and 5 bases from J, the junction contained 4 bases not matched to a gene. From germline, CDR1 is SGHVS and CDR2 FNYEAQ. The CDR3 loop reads CASSPDRVYGYTF. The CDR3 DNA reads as TGTGCCAGCAGCCCGGACAGGGTGTATGGCTACACCTTC. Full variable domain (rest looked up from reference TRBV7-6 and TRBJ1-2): GAGVSQSPRYKVTKRGQDVALRCDPISGHVSLYWYRQALGQGPEFLTYFNYEAQQDKSGLPNDRFSAERPEGSISTLTIQRTEQRDSAMYRCASSPDRVYGYTFGSGTRLTVV.

The CDR3 region has the DNA TGTGCCAGCAGTTACTCCCCCAGGGTGTATTCACCCCTCCACTTT. This translates into CASSYSPRVYSPLHF. The J gene is TRBJ1-6, the V gene TRBV6-5; a weak D match, TRBD1 (5 bases). This CDR3 spans 15 amino acids. The V gene's germline CDR1 is MNHEY and CDR2 SVGAGI. V shed 0 bases and J shed 8 bases, with 11 bases lying between them.

The CDR3 loop is CASSHSLASSDVGDVSIQYF. The CDR3 DNA reads TGCGCCAGCAGCCACTCCTTAGCGAGCTCAGACGTAGGTGACGTAAGCATTCAGTACTTC. The chain carries TRBV4-3 and TRBJ2-4; D possibly corresponds to TRBD2 (5 bases). Germline assignment: CDR1 LGHNA and CDR2 YSLEER. With 3 bases removed from V and 9 bases from J, the gap between germline ends came to 33 bases. The CDR3 totals 20 residues.

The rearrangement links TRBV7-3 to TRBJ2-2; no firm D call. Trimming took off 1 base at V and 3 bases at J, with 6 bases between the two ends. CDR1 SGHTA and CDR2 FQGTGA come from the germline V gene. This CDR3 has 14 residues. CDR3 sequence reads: CASSLRVDTGELFF. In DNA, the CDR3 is TGTGCCAGCAGCTTAAGAGTTGACACCGGGGAGCTGTTTTTT.

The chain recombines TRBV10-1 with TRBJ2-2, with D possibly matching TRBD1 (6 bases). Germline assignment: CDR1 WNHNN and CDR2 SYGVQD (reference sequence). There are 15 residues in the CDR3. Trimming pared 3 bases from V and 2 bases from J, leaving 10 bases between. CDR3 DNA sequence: TGCGCCAGCAGTGAACACAGGGCCAACACCGGGGAGCTGTTTTTT. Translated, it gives CASSEHRANTGELFF.

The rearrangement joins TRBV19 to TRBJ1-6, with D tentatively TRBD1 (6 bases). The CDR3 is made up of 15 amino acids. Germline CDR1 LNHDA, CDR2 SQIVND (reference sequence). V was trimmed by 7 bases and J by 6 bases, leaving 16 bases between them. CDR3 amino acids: CASNNQGQTNSPLHF. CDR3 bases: TGTGCCAGTAATAATCAAGGACAGACTAATTCACCCCTCCACTTT. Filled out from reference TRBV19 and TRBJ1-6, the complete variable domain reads DGGITQSPKYLFRKEGQNVTLSCEQNLNHDAMYWYRQDPGQGLRLIYYSQIVNDFQKGDIAEGYSVSREKKESFPLTVTSAQKNPTAFYLCASNNQGQTNSPLHFGNGTRLTVT.

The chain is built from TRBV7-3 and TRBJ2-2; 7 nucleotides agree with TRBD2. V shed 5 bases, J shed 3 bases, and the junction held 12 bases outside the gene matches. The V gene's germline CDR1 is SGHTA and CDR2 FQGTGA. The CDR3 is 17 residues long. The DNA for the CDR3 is TGTGCCAGCAGCCCCCAAGGGAGCGGGGCTTACACCGGGGAGCTGTTTTTT. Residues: CASSPQGSGAYTGELFF.